A selection of T cell receptor beta chains follows, all from one sample in a study of T cell responses to AZD1222 COVID-19 vaccine. Profiling relied on immunoSEQ multiplex PCR, and the TCRdb table lists in-frame clones only, not all of them. Of tens of thousands of clones listed, under 95% are singletons. The specimen comprised peripheral blood, sampled 28 days after the second AZD1222 dose. These receptors were collected from an adult who received the AZD1222 COVID-19 vaccine. Each CDR3 is given with its conserved first and last residue. Each record gives: clone size, D gene, J gene, V gene, CDR3 protein, CDR3 DNA. D genes are given only for firm matches. For some rows the clone size is stated as once, few or many, or as a class when expanded; others skip it.

clone size: -
D gene: -
J gene: TRBJ1-2
V gene: TRBV10-2
CDR3 protein: CASSAGGAGGYTF
CDR3 DNA: TGCGCCAGCAGTGCGGGGGGGGCCGGTGGCTACACCTTC

clone size: few
D gene: TRBD1
J gene: TRBJ1-4
V gene: TRBV27
CDR3 protein: CASSTGTGGTNEKLFF
CDR3 DNA: TGTGCCAGCAGCACCGGGACAGGGGGCACTAATGAAAAACTGTTTTTT

clone size: -
D gene: TRBD1
J gene: TRBJ1-2
V gene: TRBV6-5
CDR3 protein: CASSYSRTGGSYGYTF
CDR3 DNA: TGTGCCAGCAGTTATTCCCGGACAGGGGGCTCCTATGGCTACACCTTC

clone size: -
D gene: -
J gene: TRBJ2-2
V gene: TRBV7-8
CDR3 protein: CASSLALEVASTGELFF
CDR3 DNA: TGTGCCAGCAGCTTAGCCCTAGAGGTAGCGAGCACCGGGGAGCTGTTTTTT

clone size: -
D gene: TRBD1
J gene: TRBJ2-2
V gene: TRBV2
CDR3 protein: CASSVQGAHTGELFF
CDR3 DNA: TGTGCCAGCAGTGTTCAGGGGGCTCACACCGGGGAGCTGTTTTTT

clone size: -
D gene: TRBD1
J gene: TRBJ2-6
V gene: TRBV5-4
CDR3 protein: CASSSRDREDPSGANVLTF
CDR3 DNA: TGTGCCAGCAGCTCCCGGGACAGGGAGGACCCCTCTGGGGCCAACGTCCTGACTTTC

clone size: -
D gene: -
J gene: TRBJ2-2
V gene: TRBV7-2
CDR3 protein: CASSLRGRIAGTGELFF
CDR3 DNA: TGTGCCAGCAGCTTAAGGGGGAGGATAGCGGGCACCGGGGAGCTGTTTTTT

clone size: -
D gene: TRBD1
J gene: TRBJ2-7
V gene: TRBV27
CDR3 protein: CASRSGTGGYEQYF
CDR3 DNA: TGTGCCAGCAGATCCGGGACAGGGGGCTACGAGCAGTACTTC

clone size: -
D gene: -
J gene: TRBJ1-1
V gene: TRBV28
CDR3 protein: CASTRRDTEAFF
CDR3 DNA: TGTGCCAGCACCCGGCGGGACACTGAAGCTTTCTTT

clone size: -
D gene: TRBD1
J gene: TRBJ1-1
V gene: TRBV16
CDR3 protein: CASGQGRWSEAFF
CDR3 DNA: TGTGCCAGCGGACAGGGTCGTTGGTCTGAAGCTTTCTTT

clone size: -
D gene: -
J gene: TRBJ2-7
V gene: TRBV28
CDR3 protein: CASSLWRREQYF
CDR3 DNA: TGTGCCAGCAGTTTATGGAGGCGCGAGCAGTACTTC

clone size: -
D gene: TRBD2
J gene: TRBJ2-7
V gene: TRBV7-2
CDR3 protein: CASAPTSGGYEQYF
CDR3 DNA: TGTGCCTCCGCCCCCACTAGCGGGGGCTACGAGCAGTACTTC

clone size: -
D gene: TRBD2
J gene: TRBJ2-7
V gene: TRBV30
CDR3 protein: CAWSRGRTRKPYEQYF
CDR3 DNA: TGTGCCTGGAGTAGGGGACGGACTAGGAAACCCTACGAGCAGTACTTC

clone size: -
D gene: -
J gene: TRBJ2-1
V gene: TRBV14
CDR3 protein: CASSQVGIARYNEQFF
CDR3 DNA: TGTGCCAGCAGCCAAGTGGGCATAGCAAGATACAATGAGCAGTTCTTC

clone size: few
D gene: -
J gene: TRBJ1-3
V gene: TRBV4-3
CDR3 protein: CASSRGTDGGNTIYF
CDR3 DNA: TGCGCCAGCAGCCGGGGGACTGATGGTGGAAACACCATATATTTT

clone size: few
D gene: TRBD1
J gene: TRBJ1-2
V gene: TRBV19
CDR3 protein: CASRPFANDRGLGYTF
CDR3 DNA: TGTGCCAGTAGGCCTTTCGCTAACGACAGGGGGCTCGGCTACACCTTC

clone size: -
D gene: -
J gene: TRBJ2-1
V gene: TRBV7-3
CDR3 protein: CASSLRYETTEQFF
CDR3 DNA: TGTGCCAGCAGCTTAAGATACGAGACTACCGAGCAGTTCTTC

clone size: -
D gene: -
J gene: TRBJ2-2
V gene: TRBV28
CDR3 protein: CACLFSGNTGELFF
CDR3 DNA: TGTGCCTGTCTTTTTAGCGGGAACACCGGGGAGCTGTTTTTT

clone size: -
D gene: -
J gene: TRBJ2-1
V gene: TRBV29-1
CDR3 protein: CSVSGRGLPYNEQFF
CDR3 DNA: TGCAGCGTTAGTGGAAGGGGTCTCCCCTACAATGAGCAGTTCTTC

clone size: -
D gene: -
J gene: TRBJ2-7
V gene: TRBV7-9
CDR3 protein: CASSGPYEQYF
CDR3 DNA: TGTGCCAGCAGTGGTCCCTACGAGCAGTACTTC

clone size: -
D gene: -
J gene: TRBJ1-5
V gene: TRBV28
CDR3 protein: CVAGGLSNQPQHF
CDR3 DNA: TGTGTGGCTGGGGGGCTAAGCAATCAGCCCCAGCATTTT

clone size: -
D gene: -
J gene: TRBJ1-3
V gene: TRBV5-1
CDR3 protein: CASSLDSSGNTIYF
CDR3 DNA: TGCGCCAGCAGCTTGGACAGCTCTGGAAACACCATATATTTT

clone size: -
D gene: -
J gene: TRBJ1-1
V gene: TRBV6-2/TRBV6-3
CDR3 protein: CASSRQALNTEAFF
CDR3 DNA: TGTGCCAGCAGTCGACAGGCTCTGAACACTGAAGCTTTCTTT

clone size: -
D gene: -
J gene: TRBJ2-5
V gene: TRBV7-3
CDR3 protein: CASSSTREETQYF
CDR3 DNA: TGTGCCAGCAGCTCTACCAGGGAAGAGACCCAGTACTTC

clone size: once
D gene: -
J gene: TRBJ2-2
V gene: TRBV12-3/TRBV12-4
CDR3 protein: CASKETPPGELFF
CDR3 DNA: TGTGCCAGCAAAGAGACCCCTCCCGGGGAGCTGTTTTTT

clone size: -
D gene: -
J gene: TRBJ2-1
V gene: TRBV24-1
CDR3 protein: CATSDPRTYNEQFF
CDR3 DNA: TGTGCCACCAGTGACCCCCGGACGTACAATGAGCAGTTCTTC

clone size: -
D gene: TRBD1
J gene: TRBJ1-4
V gene: TRBV7-2
CDR3 protein: CASSSQTGEKLFF
CDR3 DNA: TGTGCCAGCAGCTCCCAGACAGGGGAAAAACTGTTTTTT

clone size: -
D gene: TRBD1
J gene: TRBJ2-7
V gene: TRBV28
CDR3 protein: CAGGGTGGAYEQYF
CDR3 DNA: TGTGCCGGAGGGGGGACAGGGGGAGCCTACGAGCAGTACTTC